Listed below are T cell receptor beta chains from one sample, sequenced in a study of OX40 agonist ivuxolimab in advanced cancers. Sequenced by immunoSEQ multiplex PCR; TCRdb stores in-frame clones only, minus some. The table shows 45,000 to 60,000 clones, with approximately 92% occurring only once. The sequenced sample was CD4+ or CD8+ T cells sorted from blood, obtained in a trial of the OX40 agonist ivuxolimab. Source of these receptors: an adult with an advanced solid tumor such as melanoma, head and neck, liver or kidney cancer. The CDR3 runs from the conserved cysteine through the conserved F or W. D genes are given only for firm matches. Size tells how often a clone was seen (once, few, many) or the class of an expanded clone, and some rows leave it out.

D: TRBD1
V: TRBV13
size: NA
J: TRBJ1-5
CDR3: CASSLGTPGQGSQPQHF
DNA: TGTGCCAGCAGCTTAGGTACACCGGGACAGGGGAGCCAGCCCCAGCATTTT

D: TRBD2
V: TRBV9
size: once
J: TRBJ2-3
CDR3: CASTRAGLTDTQYF
DNA: TGTGCCAGCACCCGAGCGGGACTCACAGATACGCAGTATTTT

D: TRBD1
V: TRBV19
size: NA
J: TRBJ1-5
CDR3: CASSLDRDDQPQHF
DNA: TGTGCCAGTAGCCTGGACAGGGATGATCAGCCCCAGCATTTT

D: NA
V: TRBV27
size: few
J: TRBJ2-1
CDR3: CASSPRANRHSYNEQFF
DNA: TGTGCCAGCAGTCCGCGCGCGAACCGCCACTCCTACAATGAGCAGTTCTTC

D: TRBD2
V: TRBV18
size: NA
J: TRBJ2-3
CDR3: CASSLSAGRGADTQYF
DNA: TGTGCCAGCTCACTGTCAGCGGGAAGGGGAGCAGATACGCAGTATTTT

D: TRBD1
V: TRBV7-9
size: NA
J: TRBJ2-7
CDR3: CASSLVQGAREQYF
DNA: TGTGCCAGCAGCTTAGTACAGGGGGCGAGGGAGCAGTACTTC

D: TRBD1
V: TRBV23-1
size: NA
J: TRBJ2-6
CDR3: CASSQPKRGQGLSGANVLTF
DNA: TGCGCCAGCAGTCAACCCAAACGAGGACAGGGATTGTCTGGGGCCAACGTCCTGACTTTC

D: NA
V: TRBV7-9
size: NA
J: TRBJ1-5
CDR3: CASSYDYNQPQHF
DNA: TGTGCCAGCAGCTATGACTACAATCAGCCCCAGCATTTT

D: TRBD1
V: TRBV29-1
size: NA
J: TRBJ1-4
CDR3: CSVAGQTATNEKLFF
DNA: TGCAGCGTTGCGGGACAGACTGCAACTAATGAAAAACTGTTTTTT

D: NA
V: TRBV7-3
size: NA
J: TRBJ1-2
CDR3: CASSPHGGDGYTF
DNA: TGTGCCAGCAGCCCCCACGGAGGGGATGGCTACACCTTC

D: TRBD1
V: TRBV7-9
size: NA
J: TRBJ1-1
CDR3: CASSFWTGVGNTEAFF
DNA: TGTGCCAGCAGCTTCTGGACAGGGGTGGGGAACACTGAAGCTTTCTTT

D: NA
V: TRBV9
size: NA
J: TRBJ2-3
CDR3: CASSVVWTNTDTQYF
DNA: TGTGCCAGCAGCGTAGTTTGGACTAACACAGATACGCAGTATTTT

D: NA
V: TRBV19
size: NA
J: TRBJ1-2
CDR3: CASTPGYGYTF
DNA: TGTGCCAGTACCCCTGGCTATGGCTACACCTTC

D: TRBD1
V: TRBV9
size: NA
J: TRBJ1-2
CDR3: CASSVAGGTDGYTF
DNA: TGTGCCAGCAGCGTAGCTGGGGGGACAGATGGCTACACCTTC

D: TRBD2
V: TRBV4-3
size: NA
J: TRBJ2-1
CDR3: CASSRRLAQPNNEQFF
DNA: TGCGCCAGCAGCCGCCGACTAGCCCAGCCAAACAATGAGCAGTTCTTC

D: TRBD1
V: TRBV4-3
size: NA
J: TRBJ1-1
CDR3: CASSQVAGGTEAFF
DNA: TGCGCCAGCAGCCAAGTTGCAGGGGGCACTGAAGCTTTCTTT

D: NA
V: TRBV6-5
size: NA
J: TRBJ2-6
CDR3: CASSYSSGANVLTF
DNA: TGTGCCAGCAGTTACTCTTCTGGGGCCAACGTCCTGACTTTC

D: NA
V: TRBV7-6
size: NA
J: TRBJ2-2
CDR3: CASSPPGGLFGAGELFF
DNA: TGTGCCAGCAGCCCCCCGGGCGGGCTATTTGGGGCCGGGGAGCTGTTTTTT

D: TRBD1
V: TRBV19
size: NA
J: TRBJ1-5
CDR3: CASTTRRGQGAQPQHF
DNA: TGTGCCAGTACAACCCGAAGGGGACAGGGGGCACAGCCCCAGCATTTT

D: NA
V: TRBV7-9
size: NA
J: TRBJ2-7
CDR3: CASSFSPGTASYEQYF
DNA: TGTGCCAGCAGCTTTAGCCCCGGGACTGCTTCCTACGAGCAGTACTTC

D: TRBD1
V: TRBV5-5
size: NA
J: TRBJ2-1
CDR3: CASSMTGSEQFF
DNA: TGTGCCAGCAGCATGACAGGGAGTGAGCAGTTCTTC

D: TRBD1
V: TRBV9
size: once
J: TRBJ2-1
CDR3: CASSINRGLANEQFF
DNA: TGTGCCAGCAGCATCAACAGGGGGCTAGCAAATGAGCAGTTCTTC

D: NA
V: TRBV7-8
size: NA
J: TRBJ1-2
CDR3: CASSPPGGAAYRGYTF
DNA: TGTGCCAGCAGCCCCCCCGGGGGGGCCGCCTATCGCGGCTACACCTTC

D: NA
V: TRBV9
size: NA
J: TRBJ2-2
CDR3: CASSPRAYPNTGELFF
DNA: TGTGCCAGCAGCCCGCGTGCCTACCCGAACACCGGGGAGCTGTTTTTT

D: NA
V: TRBV28
size: NA
J: TRBJ1-1
CDR3: CASGPLNTEAFF
DNA: TGTGCCAGCGGCCCTTTAAACACTGAAGCTTTCTTT

D: NA
V: TRBV4-1
size: NA
J: TRBJ2-1
CDR3: CASSQEGKRNEQFF
DNA: TGCGCCAGCAGCCAAGAGGGAAAAAGGAATGAGCAGTTCTTC

D: NA
V: TRBV11-2
size: NA
J: TRBJ1-1
CDR3: CASSPRIMNTEAFF
DNA: TGTGCCAGCAGCCCCAGGATCATGAACACTGAAGCTTTCTTT

D: TRBD2
V: TRBV5-4
size: NA
J: TRBJ2-1
CDR3: CASSLMGLAGSGEQFF
DNA: TGTGCCAGCAGCTTGATGGGACTAGCGGGATCGGGTGAGCAGTTCTTC

D: NA
V: TRBV5-6
size: NA
J: TRBJ2-7
CDR3: CASNPPGRDSYEQYF
DNA: TGTGCCAGCAACCCGCCTGGGCGCGACTCCTACGAGCAGTACTTC

D: NA
V: TRBV14
size: NA
J: TRBJ2-3
CDR3: CASSQLTLDTQYF
DNA: TGTGCCAGCAGCCAACTCACCCTGGATACGCAGTATTTT

D: TRBD1
V: TRBV7-9
size: NA
J: TRBJ1-4
CDR3: CASSLRGRATNEKLFF
DNA: TGTGCCAGCAGCTTAAGGGGGCGGGCAACTAATGAAAAACTGTTTTTT

D: NA
V: TRBV19
size: NA
J: TRBJ2-7
CDR3: CASSIDLTGVEYF
DNA: TGTGCCAGTAGTATAGATCTGACGGGAGTGGAGTACTTC

D: NA
V: TRBV27
size: NA
J: TRBJ2-4
CDR3: CASGVGWSNIQYF
DNA: TGTGCCAGCGGAGTGGGGTGGTCAAACATTCAGTACTTC

D: NA
V: TRBV9
size: NA
J: TRBJ2-3
CDR3: CASSAQGPLTDTQYF
DNA: TGTGCCAGCAGCGCGCAGGGGCCCCTAACAGATACGCAGTATTTT

D: NA
V: TRBV5-1
size: NA
J: TRBJ1-5
CDR3: CASSFTREGSNQPQHF
DNA: TGCGCCAGCAGCTTCACTCGGGAGGGGAGCAATCAGCCCCAGCATTTT

D: NA
V: TRBV30
size: NA
J: TRBJ1-1
CDR3: CAWSSPGGYTEAFF
DNA: TGTGCCTGGAGCTCCCCGGGGGGGTACACTGAAGCTTTCTTT

D: TRBD1
V: TRBV2
size: NA
J: TRBJ2-2
CDR3: CASRGQGVPNTGELFF
DNA: TGTGCCAGCAGGGGACAGGGGGTGCCAAACACCGGGGAGCTGTTTTTT

D: TRBD1
V: TRBV27
size: NA
J: TRBJ1-2
CDR3: CASRDRTTYGYTF
DNA: TGTGCCAGCCGGGACAGAACGACCTATGGCTACACCTTC

D: TRBD1
V: TRBV2
size: NA
J: TRBJ2-3
CDR3: CASSGQGSTDTQYF
DNA: TGTGCCAGCAGTGGACAGGGTTCCACAGATACGCAGTATTTT

D: NA
V: TRBV6-6
size: NA
J: TRBJ2-2
CDR3: CASSYLSDTGELFF
DNA: TGTGCCAGCAGTTACCTTAGCGACACCGGGGAGCTGTTTTTT

D: NA
V: TRBV28
size: NA
J: TRBJ2-5
CDR3: CASLRGGETQYF
DNA: TGTGCCAGCCTCCGGGGCGGAGAGACCCAGTACTTC

D: NA
V: TRBV27
size: NA
J: TRBJ1-2
CDR3: CASSLLPFGGYTF
DNA: TGTGCCAGCAGTTTACTCCCGTTCGGGGGCTACACCTTC

D: NA
V: TRBV15
size: NA
J: TRBJ2-1
CDR3: CATSREAVRRASSYNEQFF
DNA: TGTGCCACCAGCAGAGAAGCAGTTAGGCGGGCAAGCTCCTACAATGAGCAGTTCTTC

D: TRBD1
V: TRBV27
size: NA
J: TRBJ2-2
CDR3: CASLPLPGQGAFGELFF
DNA: TGTGCCAGCTTGCCCTTACCGGGACAGGGGGCGTTCGGGGAGCTGTTTTTT

D: NA
V: TRBV11-2
size: once
J: TRBJ1-2
CDR3: CASSWVRAQTGYGYTF
DNA: TGTGCCAGCAGCTGGGTAAGAGCGCAGACCGGCTATGGCTACACCTTC

D: TRBD2
V: TRBV13
size: NA
J: TRBJ2-3
CDR3: CASSSGEREGRTQYF
DNA: TGTGCCAGCAGCTCCGGTGAGCGGGAGGGCCGTACGCAGTATTTT

D: TRBD1
V: TRBV27
size: NA
J: TRBJ2-1
CDR3: CASSWSQGETYNEQFF
DNA: TGTGCCAGCAGTTGGTCACAGGGGGAAACCTACAATGAGCAGTTCTTC